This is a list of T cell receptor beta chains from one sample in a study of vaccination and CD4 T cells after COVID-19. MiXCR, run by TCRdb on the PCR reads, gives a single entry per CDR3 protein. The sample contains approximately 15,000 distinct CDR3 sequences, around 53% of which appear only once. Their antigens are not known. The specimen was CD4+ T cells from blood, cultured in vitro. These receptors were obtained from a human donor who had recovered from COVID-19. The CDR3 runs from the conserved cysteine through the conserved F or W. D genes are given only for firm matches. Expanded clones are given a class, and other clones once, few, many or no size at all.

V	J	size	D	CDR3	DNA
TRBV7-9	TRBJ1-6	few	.	CASSSPGRSSYNSPLHF	TGTGCCAGCAGCTCCCCGGGACGGAGCTCCTATAATTCACCCCTCCACTTT
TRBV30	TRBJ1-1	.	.	CASGSRMNTEAFF	TGTGCCTCAGGATCTAGGATGAACACTGAAGCTTTCTTT
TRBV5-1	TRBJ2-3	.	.	CASSLPTPQGWADTQYF	TGCGCCAGCAGCCTACCTACCCCGCAGGGATGGGCAGATACGCAGTATTTT
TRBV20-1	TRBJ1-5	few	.	CSARAPGFSNQPQHF	TGCAGTGCTAGAGCACCAGGCTTTAGCAATCAGCCCCAGCATTTT
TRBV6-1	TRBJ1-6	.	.	CASSEARLMSSYNSPLHF	TGTGCCAGCAGTGAAGCGCGACTCATGAGCTCCTATAATTCACCCCTCCACTTT
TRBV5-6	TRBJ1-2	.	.	CASSDSGTTNYGYTF	TGTGCCAGCAGCGATTCCGGGACGACTAACTATGGCTACACCTTC
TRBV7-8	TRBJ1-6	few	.	CASRPLWTESYNSPLHF	TGTGCCAGCAGGCCTTTGTGGACGGAGTCCTATAATTCACCCCTCCACTTT
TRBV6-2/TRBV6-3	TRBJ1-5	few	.	CASKAGTLNQPQHF	TGTGCCAGCAAGGCAGGGACGCTCAATCAGCCCCAGCATTTT
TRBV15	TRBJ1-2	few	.	CATRRGGYYGYTF	TGTGCCACCAGACGGGGCGGATACTATGGCTACACCTTC
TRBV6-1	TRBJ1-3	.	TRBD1	CASRPGGAGSHTIYF	TGTGCCAGCAGACCAGGGGGCGCGGGGTCTCACACCATATATTTT
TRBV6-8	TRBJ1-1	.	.	CASSYQADSEAFF	TGTGCCAGCAGTTACCAGGCTGACTCTGAAGCTTTCTTT
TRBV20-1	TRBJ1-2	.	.	CSAPREGNYGYTF	TGCAGTGCCCCGAGGGAGGGGAACTATGGCTACACCTTC
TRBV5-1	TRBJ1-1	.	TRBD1	CASSMGQTEAFF	TGCGCCAGCAGCATGGGACAGACTGAAGCTTTCTTT
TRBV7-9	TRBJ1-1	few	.	CASSSLYTEAFF	TGTGCCAGCAGCTCATTGTACACTGAAGCTTTCTTT
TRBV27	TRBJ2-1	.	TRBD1	CASSTPAGQGYNEQFF	TGTGCCAGCAGTACCCCCGCGGGACAGGGTTACAATGAGCAGTTCTTC
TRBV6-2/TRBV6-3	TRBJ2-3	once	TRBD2	CASSLLAGAITDTQYF	TGTGCCAGCAGTCTTCTAGCGGGGGCTATCACAGATACGCAGTATTTT
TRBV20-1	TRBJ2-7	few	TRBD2	CSAGTSGLTYEQYF	TGCAGTGCGGGTACTAGCGGACTTACCTACGAGCAGTACTTC
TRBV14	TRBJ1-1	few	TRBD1	CASSPDRVREAFF	TGTGCCAGCAGTCCAGACAGGGTACGTGAAGCTTTCTTT
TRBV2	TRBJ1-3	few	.	CASGRGVGNTIYF	TGTGCCAGCGGCCGGGGGGTTGGAAACACCATATATTTT
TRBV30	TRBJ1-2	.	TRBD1	CAWSASTTGLYGYTF	TGTGCCTGGAGTGCCTCTACGACAGGGCTCTATGGCTACACCTTC
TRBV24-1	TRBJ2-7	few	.	CATSSHTAPYEQYF	TGTGCCACCAGTAGCCATACGGCCCCGTACGAGCAGTACTTC
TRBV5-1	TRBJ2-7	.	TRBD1	CASSLGGQGPYEQYF	TGCGCCAGCAGCTTGGGGGGACAGGGCCCCTACGAGCAGTACTTC
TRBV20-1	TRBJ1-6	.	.	CSTAGTHSPSVIF	TGCAGTACGGCTGGGACACACTCACCCTCCGTAATCTTT
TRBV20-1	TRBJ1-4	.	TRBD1	CSARPGQEEKLFF	TGCAGTGCTAGGCCGGGACAGGAAGAAAAACTGTTTTTT
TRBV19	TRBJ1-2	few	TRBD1	CASSKERTGDYGYTF	TGTGCCAGTAGTAAGGAGCGCACAGGGGACTATGGCTACACCTTC
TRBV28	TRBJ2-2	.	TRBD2	CASSSRTSGRGRTGELFF	TGTGCCAGCAGTTCACGGACTAGCGGGAGAGGTCGGACCGGGGAGCTGTTTTTT
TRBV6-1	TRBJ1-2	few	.	CASRSRGGYTF	TGTGCCAGCAGGTCACGCGGAGGCTACACCTTC
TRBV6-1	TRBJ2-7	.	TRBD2	CASNNGRAYYEQYF	TGTGCCAGCAACAACGGGAGGGCCTACTACGAGCAGTACTTC
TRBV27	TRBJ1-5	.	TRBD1	CASSSDRFNQPQHF	TGTGCCAGCAGTTCGGACAGGTTCAATCAGCCCCAGCATTTT
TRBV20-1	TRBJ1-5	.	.	CSARGSEAQPQHF	TGCAGTGCTAGAGGGTCAGAGGCTCAGCCCCAGCATTTT
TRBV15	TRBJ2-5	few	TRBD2	CATSGRRGLETQYF	TGTGCCACCAGCGGGAGGCGGGGGTTGGAGACCCAGTACTTC
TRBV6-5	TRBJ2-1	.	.	CASSWQWDEQFF	TGTGCCAGCAGTTGGCAGTGGGATGAGCAGTTCTTC
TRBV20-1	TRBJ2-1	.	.	CSARDFGDNEQFF	TGCAGTGCTAGAGATTTCGGTGACAATGAGCAGTTCTTC
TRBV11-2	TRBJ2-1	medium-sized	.	CASSLAARLGEQFF	TGTGCCAGCAGCTTAGCCGCTAGGCTGGGTGAGCAGTTCTTC
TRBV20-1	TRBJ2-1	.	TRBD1	CSARERGQGDPRLYNEQFF	TGCAGTGCTAGAGAACGAGGACAGGGGGATCCCCGACTGTACAATGAGCAGTTCTTC
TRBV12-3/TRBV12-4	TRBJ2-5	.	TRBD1	CASSLGQKETQYF	TGTGCCAGCAGTCTGGGACAGAAAGAGACCCAGTACTTC
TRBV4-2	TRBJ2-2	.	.	CASSHPRGWQGNTGELFF	TGTGCCAGCAGCCACCCCAGAGGCTGGCAGGGGAACACCGGGGAGCTGTTTTTT
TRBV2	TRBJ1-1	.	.	CASSLEGADTEAFF	TGTGCCAGCAGCCTTGAAGGGGCAGACACTGAAGCTTTCTTT
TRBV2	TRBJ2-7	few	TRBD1	CASSDRTGVYEQYF	TGTGCCAGCAGTGATCGGACAGGGGTCTACGAGCAGTACTTC
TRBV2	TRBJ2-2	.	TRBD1	CASKRDRNTGELFF	TGTGCCAGCAAACGGGACAGAAACACCGGGGAGCTGTTTTTT
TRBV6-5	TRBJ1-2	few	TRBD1	CASSWDREGYGYTF	TGTGCCAGCAGTTGGGACAGGGAGGGCTATGGCTACACCTTC
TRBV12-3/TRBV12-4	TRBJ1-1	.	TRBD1	CASSLTGTGEAFF	TGTGCCAGCAGTTTAACAGGGACAGGGGAAGCTTTCTTT
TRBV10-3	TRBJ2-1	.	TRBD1	CAIRQGAWRHEQFF	TGTGCCATCAGACAGGGGGCATGGCGCCATGAGCAGTTCTTC
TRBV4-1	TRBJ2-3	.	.	CASSHPLDTQYF	TGCGCCAGCAGCCACCCGTTGGATACGCAGTATTTT
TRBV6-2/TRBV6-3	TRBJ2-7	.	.	CASIATALGGRENSGEQYF	TGTGCCAGCATCGCGACGGCCCTGGGTGGACGCGAAAATAGCGGAGAGCAGTACTTC